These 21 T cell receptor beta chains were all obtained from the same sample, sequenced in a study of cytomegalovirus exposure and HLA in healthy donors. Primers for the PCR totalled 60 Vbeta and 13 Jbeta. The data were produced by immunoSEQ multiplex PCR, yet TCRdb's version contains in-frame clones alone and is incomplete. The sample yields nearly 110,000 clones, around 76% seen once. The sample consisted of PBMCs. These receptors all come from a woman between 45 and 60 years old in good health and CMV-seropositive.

The CDR3 DNA follows: TGTGCCAGCAGCCCCCAGTTAAATCAGCCCCAGCATTTT. Translated: CASSPQLNQPQHF. This sequence joins TRBV7-6 and TRBJ1-5; unclear D gene. CDR3 length: 13 amino acids. The V end was cut by 5 bases, the J end by 4 bases, with 9 bases between. Germline V gene lookup returns CDR1 SGHVS and CDR2 FNYEAQ.

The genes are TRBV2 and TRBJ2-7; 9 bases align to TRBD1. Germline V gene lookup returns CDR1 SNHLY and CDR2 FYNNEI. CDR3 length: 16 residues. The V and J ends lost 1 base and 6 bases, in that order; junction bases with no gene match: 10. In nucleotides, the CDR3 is TGTGCCAGCAGTGAAGAATCGGCCGGGACAGGGATCGAGCAGTACTTC. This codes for CASSEESAGTGIEQYF.

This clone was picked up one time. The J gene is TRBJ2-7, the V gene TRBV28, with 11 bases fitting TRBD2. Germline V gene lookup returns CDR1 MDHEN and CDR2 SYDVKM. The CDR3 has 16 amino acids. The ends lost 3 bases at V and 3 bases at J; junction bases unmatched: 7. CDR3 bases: TGTGCCAGCAGTTTTTCTAGCGGGGGGCGGGGCTACGAGCAGTACTTC. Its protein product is CASSFSSGGRGYEQYF.

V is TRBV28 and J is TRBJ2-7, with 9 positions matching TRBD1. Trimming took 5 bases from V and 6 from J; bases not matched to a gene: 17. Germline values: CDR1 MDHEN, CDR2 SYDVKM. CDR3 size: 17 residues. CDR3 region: CASSPYSNRDRASEQYF. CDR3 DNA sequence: TGTGCCAGCAGTCCCTACTCCAACCGGGACAGGGCGTCCGAGCAGTACTTC.

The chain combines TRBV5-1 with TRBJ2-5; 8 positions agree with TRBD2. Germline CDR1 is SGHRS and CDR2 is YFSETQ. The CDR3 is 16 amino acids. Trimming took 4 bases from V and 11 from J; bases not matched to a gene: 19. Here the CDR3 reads CASSPPASGGPREQYF. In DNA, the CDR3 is TGCGCCAGCAGCCCGCCTGCGTCGGGGGGGCCAAGGGAGCAGTACTTC.

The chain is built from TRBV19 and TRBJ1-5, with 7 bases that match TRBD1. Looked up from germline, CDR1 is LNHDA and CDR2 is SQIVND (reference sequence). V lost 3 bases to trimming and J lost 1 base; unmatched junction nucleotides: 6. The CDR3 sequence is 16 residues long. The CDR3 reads CASSISGRGSNQPQHF. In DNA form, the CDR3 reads TGTGCCAGTAGTATTTCGGGCAGGGGGAGCAATCAGCCCCAGCATTTT. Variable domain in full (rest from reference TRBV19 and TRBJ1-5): DGGITQSPKYLFRKEGQNVTLSCEQNLNHDAMYWYRQDPGQGLRLIYYSQIVNDFQKGDIAEGYSVSREKKESFPLTVTSAQKNPTAFYLCASSISGRGSNQPQHFGDGTRLSIL.

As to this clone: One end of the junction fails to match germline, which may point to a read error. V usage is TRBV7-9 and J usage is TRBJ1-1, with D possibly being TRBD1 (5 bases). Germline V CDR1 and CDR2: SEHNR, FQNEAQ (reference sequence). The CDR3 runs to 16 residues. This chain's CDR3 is CSSSLLVPGGGTEAFF. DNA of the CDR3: TGTTCCAGCAGCTTATTAGTTCCGGGGGGTGGTACTGAAGCTTTCTTT.

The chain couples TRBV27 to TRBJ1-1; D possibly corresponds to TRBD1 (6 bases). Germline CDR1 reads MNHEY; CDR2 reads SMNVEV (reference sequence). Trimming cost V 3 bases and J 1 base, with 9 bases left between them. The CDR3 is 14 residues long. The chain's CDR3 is CASSLGTTNTEAFF. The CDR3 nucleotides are TGTGCCAGCAGTTTGGGGACAACGAACACTGAAGCTTTCTTT.

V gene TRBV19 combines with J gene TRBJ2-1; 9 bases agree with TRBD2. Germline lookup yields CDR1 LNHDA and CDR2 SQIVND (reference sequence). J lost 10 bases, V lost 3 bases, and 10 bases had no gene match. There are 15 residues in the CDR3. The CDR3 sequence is CASSILGTSFDEQFF. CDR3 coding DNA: TGTGCCAGTAGTATCCTCGGGACTAGCTTCGACGAGCAGTTCTTC.

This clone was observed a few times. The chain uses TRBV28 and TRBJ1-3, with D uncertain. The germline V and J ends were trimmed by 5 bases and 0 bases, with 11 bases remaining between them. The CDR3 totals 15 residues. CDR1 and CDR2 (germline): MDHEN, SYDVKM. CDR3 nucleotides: TGTGCCAGCAGTGTCATACGGGGCTCTGGAAACACCATATATTTT. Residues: CASSVIRGSGNTIYF.

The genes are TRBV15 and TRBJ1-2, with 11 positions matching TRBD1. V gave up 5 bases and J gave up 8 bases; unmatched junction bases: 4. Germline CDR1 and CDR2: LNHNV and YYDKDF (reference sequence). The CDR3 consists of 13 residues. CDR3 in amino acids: CATSGQGARGYTF. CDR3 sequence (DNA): TGTGCCACCAGCGGACAGGGGGCGCGAGGCTACACCTTC.

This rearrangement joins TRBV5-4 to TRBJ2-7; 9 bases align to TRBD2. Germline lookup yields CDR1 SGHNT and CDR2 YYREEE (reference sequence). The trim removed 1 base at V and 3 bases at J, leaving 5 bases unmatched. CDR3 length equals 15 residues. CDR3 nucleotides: TGTGCCAGCAGCTTGACCGGGACTAGCAGCTACGAGCAGTACTTC. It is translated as CASSLTGTSSYEQYF. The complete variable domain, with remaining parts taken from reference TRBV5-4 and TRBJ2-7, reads ETGVTQSPTHLIKTRGQQVTLRCSSQSGHNTVSWYQQALGQGPQFIFQYYREEENGRGNFPPRFSGLQFPNYSSELNVNALELDDSALYLCASSLTGTSSYEQYFGPGTRLTVT.

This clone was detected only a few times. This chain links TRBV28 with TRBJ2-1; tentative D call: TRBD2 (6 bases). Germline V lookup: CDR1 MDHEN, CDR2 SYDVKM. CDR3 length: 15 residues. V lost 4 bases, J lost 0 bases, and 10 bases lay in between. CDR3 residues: CASSSPGVSYNEQFF. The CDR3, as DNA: TGTGCCAGCAGTTCCCCGGGGGTCTCCTACAATGAGCAGTTCTTC.

This CDR3 reads CAWSVLRGRVVMGRNSPLHF. The CDR3 DNA sequence: TGTGCCTGGAGTGTACTTAGGGGGCGCGTTGTAATGGGACGTAATTCACCCCTCCACTTT. The chain combines TRBV30 with TRBJ1-6; 7 positions match TRBD1. J was trimmed by 6 bases and V by 0 bases; bases with no gene match: 20. Per the germline V gene, CDR1 is GTSNPN and CDR2 is SVGIG (reference sequence). CDR3 length: 20 amino acids.

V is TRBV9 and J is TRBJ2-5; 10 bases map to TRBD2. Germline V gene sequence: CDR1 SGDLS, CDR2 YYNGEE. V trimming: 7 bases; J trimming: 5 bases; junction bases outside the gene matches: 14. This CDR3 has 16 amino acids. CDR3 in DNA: TGTGCCAGCGCTACCGAAGCTAGCGGGGGAAGCGAGACCCAGTACTTC. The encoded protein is CASATEASGGSETQYF.

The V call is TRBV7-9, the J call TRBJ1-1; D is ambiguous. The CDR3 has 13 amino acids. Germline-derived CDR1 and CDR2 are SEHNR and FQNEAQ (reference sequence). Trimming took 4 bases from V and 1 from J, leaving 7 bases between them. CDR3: CASSSAGNTEAFF. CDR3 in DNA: TGTGCCAGCAGCTCCGCAGGGAACACTGAAGCTTTCTTT.

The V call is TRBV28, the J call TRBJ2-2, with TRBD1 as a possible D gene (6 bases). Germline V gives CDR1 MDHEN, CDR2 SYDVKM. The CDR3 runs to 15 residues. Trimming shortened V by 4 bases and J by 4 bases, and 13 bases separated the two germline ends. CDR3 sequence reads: CASSWIQGLTGELFF. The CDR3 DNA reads TGTGCCAGCAGTTGGATACAGGGTCTCACCGGGGAGCTGTTTTTT.

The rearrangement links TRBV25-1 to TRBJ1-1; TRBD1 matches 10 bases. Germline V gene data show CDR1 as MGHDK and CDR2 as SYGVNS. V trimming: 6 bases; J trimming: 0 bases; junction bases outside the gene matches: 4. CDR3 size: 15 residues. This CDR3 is CASSVDRGMNTEAFF. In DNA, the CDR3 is TGTGCCAGCAGCGTGGACAGGGGGATGAACACTGAAGCTTTCTTT.

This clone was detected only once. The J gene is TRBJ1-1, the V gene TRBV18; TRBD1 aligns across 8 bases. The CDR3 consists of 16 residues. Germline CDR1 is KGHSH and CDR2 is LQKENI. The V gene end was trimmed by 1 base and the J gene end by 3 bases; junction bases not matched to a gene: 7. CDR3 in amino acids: CASSPRMRQGYTEAFF. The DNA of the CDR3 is TGTGCCAGCTCACCACGGATGCGACAGGGGTACACTGAAGCTTTCTTT.

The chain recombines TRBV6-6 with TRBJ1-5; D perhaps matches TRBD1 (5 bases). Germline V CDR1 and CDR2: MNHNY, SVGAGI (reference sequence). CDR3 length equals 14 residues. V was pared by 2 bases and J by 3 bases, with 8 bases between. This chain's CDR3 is CASSYPGHNQPQHF. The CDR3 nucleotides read TGTGCCAGCAGTTACCCAGGGCACAATCAGCCCCAGCATTTT.

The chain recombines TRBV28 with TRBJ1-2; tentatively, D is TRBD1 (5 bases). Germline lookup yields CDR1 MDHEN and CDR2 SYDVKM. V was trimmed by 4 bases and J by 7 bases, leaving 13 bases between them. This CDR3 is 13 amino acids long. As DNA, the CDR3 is TGTGCCAGCAGTTCAAGGAGGGGAAGTGGCTACACCTTC. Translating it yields CASSSRRGSGYTF.